The next 18 T cell receptor beta chains were all read from a single sample in a study of blood T cell repertoires in COVID-19. Libraries were prepared by immunoSEQ multiplex PCR; TCRdb keeps only in-frame clonotypes and omits some of them. The sample carries about 140,000 clones, 85% to 90% recorded once. Sample: peripheral blood. These receptors were taken from a woman aged 55-69 years with active COVID-19.

This rearrangement joins TRBV5-1 to TRBJ1-1, with unresolved D. There are 15 residues in the CDR3. The V end was cut by 4 bases, the J end by 7 bases, with 20 bases between. Per the germline V gene, CDR1 is SGHRS and CDR2 is YFSETQ. The CDR3 region has the DNA TGCGCCAGCAGCCTTGGCGCTGGAGGTTTCGGTGAAGCTTTCTTT. Translating gives CASSLGAGGFGEAFF.

This rearrangement joins TRBV7-9 to TRBJ2-5; maybe TRBD2 (6 bases). CDR1 is SEHNR and CDR2 is FQNEAQ in the germline V gene (reference sequence). The CDR3 is 15 residues long. The V and J ends lost 3 bases and 4 bases respectively, with 15 bases between them. The CDR3 loop reads CASSFWRDASETQYF. The CDR3 coding sequence is TGTGCCAGCAGCTTTTGGCGGGATGCCTCAGAGACCCAGTACTTC.

This chain links TRBV7-2 with TRBJ2-7; a weak D match, TRBD1 (6 bases). Germline values: CDR1 SGHTA, CDR2 FQGNSA. The CDR3 contains 15 residues. The V end was cut by 3 bases, the J end by 3 bases, with 15 bases between. The CDR3 loop is CASSFTGSLNYEQYF. In nucleotides, the CDR3 is TGTGCCAGCAGCTTTACAGGGAGCTTAAACTACGAGCAGTACTTC.

This clone was detected only once. This sequence joins TRBV18 and TRBJ1-2, with D hard to call. The CDR3 contains 12 residues. Trimming took 8 bases from V and 7 from J, leaving 14 bases between them. CDR1 is KGHSH and CDR2 is LQKENI in the germline V gene. CDR3 bases: TGTGCCAGCGGCGATGGGAGTTTTGGCTACACCTTC. It codes for CASGDGSFGYTF.

V usage is TRBV6-6 and J usage is TRBJ2-3; 7 bases agree with TRBD2. The J segment lost 1 base and the V segment lost 5 bases, leaving 9 bases of the junction unmatched. There are 16 residues in the CDR3. CDR1 is MNHNY, CDR2 SVGAGI, per germline (reference sequence). This CDR3 is CASSLSSGIGTDTQYF. DNA for the CDR3: TGTGCCAGCAGTCTCTCCAGCGGGATTGGCACAGATACGCAGTATTTT.

The J gene is TRBJ2-1, the V gene TRBV4-2; D is possibly TRBD2 (6 bases). Trimming shortened V by 0 bases and J by 10 bases, and 13 bases separated the two germline ends. Germline V CDR1 and CDR2: LGHNA, YNFKEQ. This CDR3 contains 14 residues. CDR3 DNA: TGTGCCAGCAGCCAAGATACCGGGAGTTGGGAGCAGTTCTTC. Translating gives CASSQDTGSWEQFF.

J is TRBJ2-4 and V is TRBV6-2 or TRBV6-3; tentative D call: TRBD1 (6 bases). V gave up 4 bases and J gave up 9 bases, with 22 bases separating them. The CDR3 is made up of 16 amino acids. Germline CDR1 and CDR2: MNHEY and SVGEGT. CDR3 sequence: CASSSPLRTATSIQYF. The CDR3 coding sequence is TGTGCCAGCAGTTCACCCCTCCGGACAGCTACCTCCATTCAGTACTTC.

V and J are TRBV7-3 and TRBJ2-2, with D perhaps matching TRBD2 (6 bases). Germline V lookup: CDR1 SGHTA, CDR2 FQGTGA. Between the trimmed V and J ends, which lost 5 bases and 7 bases, there was a span of 14 bases. CDR3 size: 14 residues. Written as DNA, the CDR3 is TGTGCCAGCAGCCCAGACGGGGGTAGCGGGGAGCTGTTTTTT. Translated: CASSPDGGSGELFF.

The chain uses TRBV4-3 and TRBJ1-1, with 9 bases aligning to TRBD1. The CDR3 spans 15 residues. The V segment lost 0 bases and the J segment 4 bases; nucleotides outside the gene matches: 3. Germline V gene sequence: CDR1 LGHNA, CDR2 YSLEER. CDR3 DNA: TGCGCCAGCAGCCAAGAGGGACAGGGTTTCACTGAAGCTTTCTTT. Its protein product is CASSQEGQGFTEAFF.

The CDR3: CASSLGQAPYEQYF. CDR3 bases: TGTGCCAGCAGCCTAGGACAGGCGCCCTACGAGCAGTACTTC. The V gene is TRBV28, the J gene TRBJ2-7; 7 nucleotides match TRBD1. This CDR3 is built from 14 residues. With 6 bases clipped from V and 2 bases from J, the junction kept 7 bases outside the gene matches. Germline CDR1 MDHEN, CDR2 SYDVKM.

This clone was detected once. The chain couples TRBV29-1 to TRBJ1-2; a weak D match, TRBD1 (6 bases). Germline V gene sequence: CDR1 SQVTM, CDR2 ANQGSEA. This CDR3 has 13 amino acids. V lost 4 bases to trimming and J lost 7 bases, with 16 bases between them. In DNA form, the CDR3 reads TGCAGCGTTGGGGAGGGGGACCGCGGTGGCTACACCTTC. This codes for CSVGEGDRGGYTF.

The chain employs TRBV28 and TRBJ1-4; D unresolved. The CDR3 totals 11 residues. V was shortened by 4 bases and J by 5 bases, with 2 bases between the two germline ends. From germline, CDR1 is MDHEN and CDR2 SYDVKM. The CDR3 DNA follows: TGTGCCAGCAGTTCAAATGAAAAACTGTTTTTT. This encodes CASSSNEKLFF.

The CDR3 here is CASRRWESVGTEAFF. CDR3 sequence (DNA): TGTGCCAGCAGACGATGGGAGAGTGTAGGCACTGAAGCTTTCTTT. V gene TRBV7-6 combines with J gene TRBJ1-1; D call uncertain. Trimming left V 6 bases short and J 4 bases short, with 18 bases between. The CDR3 extends over 15 amino acids. The germline gives CDR1 SGHVS, CDR2 FNYEAQ.

The genes are TRBV27 and TRBJ1-5, with 7 positions matching TRBD1. Germline trimming cut 6 bases from V and 4 bases from J; bases unmatched to any gene: 3. This CDR3 spans 13 amino acids. CDR1 and CDR2 from the germline V gene are MNHEY and SMNVEV (reference sequence). In DNA form, the CDR3 reads TGTGCCAGCAGACAGACAGGGAATCAGCCCCAGCATTTT. Residues: CASRQTGNQPQHF.

The chain uses TRBV14 and TRBJ2-5, with D possibly matching TRBD1 (5 bases). Germline CDR1 SGHDN, CDR2 FVKESK. Trimming pared 6 bases from V and 1 base from J, leaving 9 bases between. CDR3 length: 13 residues. DNA for the CDR3: TGTGCCAGCAGGGACACCCCCCAAGAGACCCAGTACTTC. Translation gives CASRDTPQETQYF. The variable domain in full, completed from reference TRBV14 and TRBJ2-5, reads EAGVTQFPSHSVIEKGQTVTLRCDPISGHDNLYWYRRVMGKEIKFLLHFVKESKQDESGMPNNRFLAERTGGTYSTLKVQPAELEDSGVYFCASRDTPQETQYFGPGTRLLVL.

Remarks on this clone: One end of the junction does not line up with germline, which may come from a read error. The CDR3 DNA follows: TGTGCCTGGAGTCTGGGACTCTCTGGAAACGCCATATATTTT. Translation: CAWSLGLSGNAIYF. This chain uses TRBV30 with TRBJ1-3; weak D call: TRBD1 (5 bases). The CDR3 loop spans 14 amino acids. From germline, CDR1 is GTSNPN and CDR2 SVGIG (reference sequence).

This clone came up a few times. Other DNA sequences of this sample code for an identical CDR3. The chain links TRBV6-2 or TRBV6-3 to TRBJ1-2; D is perhaps TRBD1 (6 bases). Germline CDR1 is MNHEY and CDR2 is SVGEGT. V lost 6 bases, J lost 4 bases, and 9 bases lay in between. The CDR3 extends over 12 amino acids. CDR3 coding DNA: TGTGCCAGCAGCCTGGACAGCTATGGCTACACCTTC. It translates to CASSLDSYGYTF.

The chain combines TRBV28 with TRBJ2-3; D possibly corresponds to TRBD2 (6 bases). V shed 8 bases and J shed 0 bases, with 21 bases lying between them. The CDR3 extends over 17 amino acids. Looked up from germline, CDR1 is MDHEN and CDR2 is SYDVKM. The CDR3 spells CASPPSPRRDSTDTQYF. CDR3 sequence (DNA): TGTGCCAGCCCCCCCTCCCCTAGGAGGGATAGCACAGATACGCAGTATTTT.